What follows are 26 T cell receptor beta chains derived from one specimen sequenced in a study of glioma-infiltrating T cells (dated by TCRdb to about 2016). TCRdb shows the sequencer as Illumina MiSeq. The iRepertoire nested amplicon-rescue multiplex PCR (arm-PCR) platform was used to amplify TCR alpha and beta CDR3 regions from RNA. Using fastp trimming at Q25 and MiXCR clonotype assembly, TCRdb reanalyzed the public sequencing data and kept in-frame beta chains. CDR3 protein sequences are deduplicated, and each keeps its most common genes and DNA. This sample lists over 80,000 distinct CDR3 sequences; about 37% were detected once. Less than 45% of the sample rests with the top ten. Sequencing was done on a sample of glioma tissue, nonneoplastic brain tissue, or PBMCs (not recorded which). These receptors originate from a human donor with low-grade glioma or glioblastoma, undergoing nonglioma brain surgery, or in good health (not recorded which).

The chain is built from TRBV4-2 and TRBJ2-7, with D possibly matching TRBD2 (6 bases). Germline loops: CDR1 LGHNA, CDR2 YNFKEQ. V lost 1 base to trimming and J lost 7 bases, with 20 bases between them. CDR3 length: 16 amino acids. CDR3 bases: TGTGCCAGCAGCCAAGGGGGGTACGGGAGTTACAATGAGCAGTACTTC. This encodes CASSQGGYGSYNEQYF.

This clonotype was picked up many times. V is TRBV5-1 and J is TRBJ1-1, with TRBD1 as a possible D gene (6 bases). Trimming removed 2 bases at V and 7 bases at J, with 18 bases between. The CDR3 consists of 15 residues. Germline CDR1 SGHRS, CDR2 YFSETQ. In DNA form, the CDR3 reads TGCGCCAGCAGCTTAAAACAGGGAGGTGAAAATGAAGCTTTCTTT. Amino acids: CASSLKQGGENEAFF.

As regards this clonotype: A much more abundant neighbour one base away suggests this may be a read error. The chain couples TRBV12-3 or TRBV12-4 to TRBJ1-4; no clear D. Trimming cost V 3 bases and J 11 bases, with 13 bases left between them. The length of the CDR3 is 13 residues. Here the CDR3 DNA reads TGTGCCAGCAGTTTGTTCGGGATTAATAAACTGTTTTTT. It specifies CASSLFGINKLFF.

On this clonotype: This may be a read error: a much more frequent sequence differs by one nucleotide. The CDR3 is CASPPTQGTGETQYF. CDR3 DNA sequence: TGTGCCAGCCCACCAACGCAGGGGACGGGAGAGACCCAGTACTTC. The V and J genes are TRBV18 and TRBJ2-5; D might be TRBD1 (6 bases). The CDR3 consists of 15 residues. The germline gives CDR1 KGHSH, CDR2 LQKENI.

Note on this clonotype: A much more abundant neighbour one base away suggests this may be a read error. The chain is built from TRBV5-1 and TRBJ1-2, with a weak D call TRBD1 (5 bases). V was clipped by 3 bases and J by 7 bases, with 16 bases between them. The CDR3 runs 14 residues. Germline values: CDR1 SGHRS, CDR2 YFSETQ. The CDR3 protein is CASSSVEGTVGYTF. The CDR3 DNA is TGCGCCAGCAGCTCCGTGGAAGGGACGGTTGGCTACACCTTC. The full variable domain, its missing parts supplied by reference TRBV5-1 and TRBJ1-2, is KAGVTQTPRYLIKTRGQQVTLSCSPISGHRSVSWYQQTPGQGLQFLFEYFSETQRNKGNFPGRFSGRQFSNSRSEMNVSTLELGDSALYLCASSSVEGTVGYTFGSGTRLTVV.

This clonotype was recorded at least ten times. The chain carries TRBV6-5 and TRBJ1-1; 9 nucleotides match TRBD1. The CDR3 spans 16 residues. Germline V gives CDR1 MNHEY, CDR2 SVGAGI. The junction had 9 bases not matched to a gene; V was cut back by 2 bases and J by 5 bases. The CDR3 is CASSYRKGQGRTEAFF. In DNA form, the CDR3 reads TGTGCCAGCAGTTACCGAAAAGGACAGGGGCGGACTGAAGCTTTCTTT.

This clonotype was seen repeatedly, ten times or more. J is TRBJ1-1 and V is TRBV18; no clear D gene. The CDR3 covers 15 residues. Trimming shortened V by 2 bases and J by 3 bases, and 13 bases separated the two germline ends. Germline V gives CDR1 KGHSH, CDR2 LQKENI. In DNA, the CDR3 is TGTGCCAGCTCACCATTTTCTCTGTCCGACACTGAAGCTTTCTTT. Residues: CASSPFSLSDTEAFF.

There are many counts of this clonotype. This chain uses TRBV4-1 with TRBJ2-7, with TRBD2 matching 12 bases. Germline assignment: CDR1 MGHRA and CDR2 YSYEKL. The J segment lost 5 bases and the V segment lost 0 bases, leaving 5 bases of the junction unmatched. The CDR3 loop spans 16 amino acids. CDR3 region: CASSQEGLAGRDEQYF. DNA for the CDR3: TGCGCCAGCAGCCAAGAAGGACTAGCGGGGCGGGACGAGCAGTACTTC.

This clonotype was seen many times. The genes are TRBV29-1 and TRBJ2-7; D gene unclear. The V end lost 1 base, the J end lost 6 bases, and 16 bases lay between the germline ends. CDR1 is SQVTM, CDR2 ANQGSEA, per germline. The CDR3 totals 14 residues. The CDR3 DNA reads TGCAGCGTTGAAGCCCCTCCCGCCAACGGCGAGCAGTACTTC. Amino acid sequence: CSVEAPPANGEQYF.

Many counts were recorded for this clonotype. The chain employs TRBV7-8 and TRBJ2-7, with 9 bases aligning to TRBD2. From germline, CDR1 is SGHVS and CDR2 FQNEAQ. The ends lost 4 bases at V and 6 bases at J; junction bases unmatched: 4. The CDR3 has 13 amino acids. CDR3 loop: CASSSPSGIEQYF. As DNA, the CDR3 is TGTGCCAGCAGCTCCCCTAGCGGGATCGAGCAGTACTTC.

The chain uses TRBV5-6 and TRBJ2-5; 7 bases are a match to TRBD1. The length of the CDR3 is 16 residues. V dropped 7 bases and J dropped 5; count of bases not matched to a gene: 17. CDR1 and CDR2 from the germline V gene are SGHDT and YYEEEE. In DNA, the CDR3 is TGTGCCAGCGGCCGATTAGCCGGACAGGAAAGGGAGACCCAGTACTTC. This sequence encodes CASGRLAGQERETQYF.

This clonotype has a count of ten or more. J is TRBJ1-2 and V is TRBV24-1; D is ambiguous. Trimming removed 4 bases at V and 5 bases at J, with 7 bases between. The germline V gene encodes CDR1 KGHDR and CDR2 SFDVKD. This CDR3 contains 12 residues. The CDR3 reads CATSDDGYGYTF. CDR3 nucleotides: TGTGCCACCAGTGACGACGGGTATGGCTACACCTTC.

This clonotype was counted at least ten times. V and J are TRBV20-1 and TRBJ2-2; perhaps TRBD1 as D (6 bases). This CDR3 comprises 13 residues. Trimming took 6 bases from V and 2 from J, leaving 10 bases between them. The germline gives CDR1 DFQATT, CDR2 SNEGSKA (reference sequence). CDR3 region: CSALDSNTGELFF. The CDR3 nucleotides are TGCAGTGCGCTGGACAGTAACACCGGGGAGCTGTTTTTT.

Ten or more counts support this clonotype. The rearrangement joins TRBV19 to TRBJ1-1, with D possibly matching TRBD1 (6 bases). V gave up 6 bases and J gave up 1 base, with 15 bases separating them. Germline V gene data show CDR1 as LNHDA and CDR2 as SQIVND (reference sequence). The CDR3 covers 15 residues. This CDR3 reads CASSARGGRNTEAFF. Here the CDR3 DNA reads TGTGCCAGTAGCGCCCGAGGGGGGCGGAACACTGAAGCTTTCTTT.

The rearrangement links TRBV12-3 or TRBV12-4 to TRBJ2-6, with 10 bases that match TRBD2. The CDR3 loop spans 15 amino acids. The J segment lost 6 bases and the V segment lost 3 bases, leaving 2 bases of the junction unmatched. CDR3 residues: CASSFGTSEANVLTF. CDR3 DNA sequence: TGTGCCAGCAGTTTTGGGACTAGCGAGGCCAACGTCCTGACTTTC.

In regard to this clonotype: A much larger clonotype is one base distant, so this may be a read error. The rearrangement joins TRBV18 to TRBJ2-3, with D unresolved. V gave up 7 bases and J gave up 5 bases, with 16 bases separating them. There are 14 residues in the CDR3. Germline loops: CDR1 KGHSH, CDR2 LQKENI. CDR3 sequence reads: CASCGSSERDTQYF. The DNA for the CDR3 is TGTGCCAGCTGCGGTAGCAGCGAACGAGATACGCAGTATTTT.

The rearrangement uses TRBV19 and TRBJ2-3; the D gene is possibly TRBD2 (5 bases). Germline V gene sequence: CDR1 LNHDA, CDR2 SQIVND (reference sequence). V lost 3 bases, J lost 1 base, and 8 bases lay in between. The CDR3 spans 14 residues. CDR3 sequence reads: CASSMVSGTDTQYF. The DNA of the CDR3 is TGTGCCAGTAGTATGGTTAGCGGCACAGATACGCAGTATTTT.

Remarks on this clonotype: Germline and junction disagree at one end, which may indicate a read error. The chain links TRBV28 to TRBJ2-1; D is possibly TRBD2 (5 bases). Germline CDR1 is MDHEN and CDR2 is SYDVKM. The CDR3 covers 14 residues. The CDR3: CAGSSPPGSNEQFF. The CDR3 region has the DNA TGTGCCGGCAGTTCCCCCCCGGGGAGTAATGAGCAGTTCTTC.

This clonotype has at least ten counts. The chain couples TRBV3-1 to TRBJ2-2; D may correspond to TRBD1 or TRBD2 (5 bases each). Germline loops: CDR1 LGHDT, CDR2 YNNKEL (reference sequence). This CDR3 spans 15 amino acids. V was cut by 2 bases and J by 2 bases, with 9 bases left in between. CDR3 nucleotides: TGTGCCAGCAGCCAACGGGGCTTTAACACCGGGGAGCTGTTTTTT. This gives the protein CASSQRGFNTGELFF.

As concerns this clonotype: The CDR3 does not end in the conserved phenylalanine or tryptophan, so this is likely a read error. The V and J genes are TRBV7-3 and TRBJ2-1, with D perhaps matching TRBD1 (6 bases). Per germline, CDR1 SGHTA and CDR2 FQGTGA. Trimming shortened V by 4 bases and J by 6 bases, and 16 bases separated the two germline ends. The CDR3 extends over 15 amino acids. This chain's CDR3 is CASSSIGGTVNEQFL. In DNA, the CDR3 is TGTGCCAGCAGCTCCATAGGGGGAACGGTCAATGAGCAGTTCCTC.

This clonotype has at least ten counts. The J gene is TRBJ1-5, the V gene TRBV28; the D is unclear. Trimming cost V 6 bases and J 3 bases, with 15 bases left between them. The CDR3 totals 15 residues. Germline V gene data show CDR1 as MDHEN and CDR2 as SYDVKM. CDR3 coding DNA: TGTGCCAGCAGACCCCAGGACGGATTCAATCAGCCCCAGCATTTT. Translated: CASRPQDGFNQPQHF. Full variable domain (missing parts from reference TRBV28 and TRBJ1-5): DVKVTQSSRYLVKRTGEKVFLECVQDMDHENMFWYRQDPGLGLRLIYFSYDVKMKEKGDIPEGYSVSREKKERFSLILESASTNQTSMYLCASRPQDGFNQPQHFGDGTRLSIL.

This clonotype was counted ten times or more. The gene calls are TRBV5-6 and TRBJ2-1; D call uncertain. The V gene's germline CDR1 is SGHDT and CDR2 YYEEEE. This CDR3 is 15 amino acids long. V gave up 0 bases and J gave up 5 bases, with 12 bases separating them. The CDR3: CASSLVSWGNNEQFF. The CDR3 DNA follows: TGTGCCAGCAGCTTGGTCTCATGGGGAAACAATGAGCAGTTCTTC.

The rearrangement uses TRBV20-1 and TRBJ2-2; 10 bases map to TRBD2. Germline CDR1 reads DFQATT; CDR2 reads SNEGSKA (reference sequence). The CDR3 has 16 residues. V shed 3 bases and J 2 bases; nucleotides not matched to a gene: 6. CDR3 residues: CSARGAGGPNTGELFF. The CDR3 DNA is TGCAGTGCTAGGGGAGCGGGAGGGCCAAACACCGGGGAGCTGTTTTTT.

This clonotype was seen repeatedly, ten times or more. The chain links TRBV19 to TRBJ2-3; D unresolved. Per the germline V gene, CDR1 is LNHDA and CDR2 is SQIVND (reference sequence). Trimming took 0 bases from V and 4 from J, leaving 8 bases between them. The CDR3 extends over 14 amino acids. The CDR3 protein is CASSIDLSSDTQYF. The DNA for the CDR3 is TGTGCCAGTAGTATAGATCTATCGTCAGATACGCAGTATTTT.

This clonotype has ten or more counts. The CDR3 DNA sequence: TGCAGTGCTAGGCCAACAGGAGGTATAAGCACCTTC. It codes for CSARPTGGISTF. The chain has TRBV20-1 and TRBJ1-2; D perhaps matches TRBD1 (5 bases). Germline CDR1 is DFQATT and CDR2 is SNEGSKA (reference sequence). Trimming shortened V by 3 bases and J by 13 bases, and 18 bases separated the two germline ends. The CDR3 is 12 residues long.

This clonotype was seen ten or more times. The chain carries TRBV19 and TRBJ1-2; the D is unclear. V lost 1 base to trimming and J lost 3 bases, with 3 bases between them. Germline CDR1 reads LNHDA; CDR2 reads SQIVND (reference sequence). The CDR3 consists of 12 residues. In DNA form, the CDR3 reads TGTGCCAGTAGTATAGGGGACTATGGCTACACCTTC. This encodes CASSIGDYGYTF.